The 22 T cell receptor beta chains below come from one sample, sequenced in a study of cytomegalovirus exposure and HLA in healthy donors. 60 Vbeta and 13 Jbeta primers were used in PCR. Data came from immunoSEQ multiplex PCR; TCRdb stores just in-frame clones and leaves some out. The table has about 160,000 clones, around four fifths seen once; the top ten hold roughly 2%. Sequencing was carried out using PBMCs. Source of these receptors: a female donor in good health and CMV-seronegative.

The CDR3 bases are TGCAGCGTTGAGGGGGACAGGGATTCAGATACGCAGTATTTT. Translation gives CSVEGDRDSDTQYF. The V call is TRBV29-1, the J call TRBJ2-3; 9 bases are shared with TRBD1. Germline CDR1 SQVTM, CDR2 ANQGSEA. J was trimmed by 4 bases and V by 3 bases; bases with no gene match: 5. The CDR3 runs to 14 residues.

This clone was found a few times. The rearrangement joins TRBV29-1 to TRBJ1-2, with a possible D match to TRBD1 (6 bases). V dropped 5 bases and J dropped 4 bases, with 11 bases sitting between them. The CDR3 runs to 12 residues. CDR1 and CDR2 (germline): SQVTM, ANQGSEA. The CDR3 nucleotides read TGCAGCGTTCAGGGGCCAGGCTATGGCTACACCTTC. It specifies CSVQGPGYGYTF.

V gene TRBV5-4 combines with J gene TRBJ2-7; 8 nucleotides agree with TRBD1. The J segment lost 7 bases and the V segment lost 4 bases, leaving 16 bases of the junction unmatched. The CDR3 is made up of 16 amino acids. The V gene's germline CDR1 is SGHNT and CDR2 YYREEE (reference sequence). The DNA of the CDR3 is TGTGCCAGCAGCGTCGACCTCGGGACAGGAAAGCAGGAGCAGTACTTC. Residues: CASSVDLGTGKQEQYF.

The table lists this clone with a few counts. This rearrangement joins TRBV6-5 to TRBJ1-6; TRBD1 is a possible D gene (5 bases). V lost 2 bases to trimming and J lost 5 bases, with 13 bases between them. Germline CDR1 reads MNHEY; CDR2 reads SVGAGI. The CDR3 is made up of 16 amino acids. The CDR3 region has the DNA TGTGCCAGCAGTTACAGATTGGGGCAGGATAATTCACCCCTCCACTTT. Translating gives CASSYRLGQDNSPLHF.

CDR3 sequence reads: CASSIRRLAGAIEQFF. The CDR3 nucleotides are TGTGCCAGCAGCATCCGGAGACTAGCGGGGGCAATTGAGCAGTTCTTC. V usage is TRBV14 and J usage is TRBJ2-1; 12 bases are shared with TRBD2. Germline values: CDR1 SGHDN, CDR2 FVKESK. This CDR3 contains 16 residues. V lost 5 bases, J lost 9 bases, and 11 bases stayed unmatched.

This clone was detected only a few times. The chain has TRBV5-6 and TRBJ1-2; tentative D call: TRBD1 (6 bases). The V and J ends lost 0 bases and 0 bases respectively, with 12 bases between them. This CDR3 has 16 residues. Germline CDR1 is SGHDT and CDR2 is YYEEEE. The CDR3: CASSLGGGGTNYGYTF. CDR3 nucleotides: TGTGCCAGCAGCTTGGGGGGGGGCGGAACTAACTATGGCTACACCTTC.

The genes are TRBV29-1 and TRBJ2-2, with a weak D call TRBD2 (6 bases). Trimming cost V 2 bases and J 1 base, with 11 bases left between them. This CDR3 is built from 15 residues. Germline CDR1 and CDR2: SQVTM and ANQGSEA. This CDR3 reads CSVEWAGLNTGELFF. The DNA for the CDR3 is TGCAGCGTTGAATGGGCGGGGTTGAACACCGGGGAGCTGTTTTTT.

This clone was seen a handful of times. In nucleotides, the CDR3 is TGCGCCAGCAGCTTGGCCGGGACATTCTCCTACGAGCAGTACTTC. It encodes CASSLAGTFSYEQYF. This chain connects TRBV5-1 to TRBJ2-7; perhaps TRBD1 as D (6 bases). CDR3 length equals 15 residues. CDR1 SGHRS and CDR2 YFSETQ come from the germline V gene. Trimming cost V 0 bases and J 0 bases, with 10 bases left between them.

This clone came up a few times. The chain links TRBV5-1 to TRBJ2-7, with 9 bases identical to TRBD2. CDR3 length equals 15 residues. J gave up 5 bases and V 1 base, and 7 bases lay outside the gene matches. Germline V CDR1 and CDR2: SGHRS, YFSETQ. CDR3 sequence (DNA): TGCGCCAGCAGCTTGTTCGCGGGAGGGATAGACGAGCAGTACTTC. It is translated as CASSLFAGGIDEQYF.

The chain carries TRBV9 and TRBJ2-3, with 12 nucleotides matching TRBD2. CDR1 and CDR2 (germline): SGDLS, YYNGEE. V lost 4 bases to trimming and J lost 2 bases; unmatched junction nucleotides: 14. This CDR3 is 19 amino acids long. The CDR3: CASSHPTSGGPALTDTQYF. The CDR3, as DNA: TGTGCCAGCAGCCACCCGACTAGCGGGGGCCCTGCTCTCACAGATACGCAGTATTTT.

The V call is TRBV4-1, the J call TRBJ1-5; 9 nucleotides agree with TRBD1. V shed 4 bases, J shed 5 bases, and the junction held 6 bases outside the gene matches. Per germline, CDR1 MGHRA and CDR2 YSYEKL. This CDR3 is 15 amino acids long. The CDR3 sequence: CASSRGQGEDQPQHF. In nucleotides, the CDR3 is TGCGCCAGCAGCCGGGGACAGGGTGAAGATCAGCCCCAGCATTTT.

The CDR3: CASSLRQANSPLHF. The CDR3 region has the DNA TGTGCCAGTAGTCTAAGACAGGCCAATTCACCCCTCCACTTT. The rearrangement links TRBV19 to TRBJ1-6, with a weak D call TRBD1 (6 bases). The CDR3 runs 14 residues. Trimming removed 5 bases from V and 7 bases from J, with 12 bases in between. Germline loops: CDR1 LNHDA, CDR2 SQIVND (reference sequence).

The gene calls are TRBV28 and TRBJ1-2; D is undetermined. Germline lookup yields CDR1 MDHEN and CDR2 SYDVKM. V lost 3 bases to trimming and J lost 4 bases, with 12 bases between them. The CDR3 contains 14 residues. The CDR3 sequence: CASSLLGGFYGYTF. CDR3 DNA sequence: TGTGCCAGCAGTTTGCTGGGAGGGTTCTATGGCTACACCTTC.

The J gene is TRBJ1-5, the V gene TRBV27, with a possible D match to TRBD1 (6 bases). The V end lost 6 bases, the J end lost 4 bases, and 13 bases lay between the germline ends. The V gene's germline CDR1 is MNHEY and CDR2 SMNVEV (reference sequence). This CDR3 is 14 amino acids long. The chain's CDR3 is CASSPDRLNQPQHF. For the CDR3, the DNA is TGTGCCAGCAGCCCCGACAGGCTAAATCAGCCCCAGCATTTT.

Turning to this clone: The sample carries other DNA sequences with the same CDR3. The rearrangement joins TRBV30 to TRBJ1-5; no firm D call. V gave up 0 bases and J gave up 4 bases, with 7 bases separating them. The CDR3 is 13 amino acids. The V gene's germline CDR1 is GTSNPN and CDR2 SVGIG (reference sequence). The DNA of the CDR3 is TGTGCCTGGAGTGTAGGAGAAAATCAGCCCCAGCATTTT. This codes for CAWSVGENQPQHF.

The chain couples TRBV5-1 to TRBJ2-1, with D maybe TRBD1 (6 bases). Trimming pared 5 bases from V and 5 bases from J, leaving 11 bases between. This CDR3 is built from 13 residues. Germline V lookup: CDR1 SGHRS, CDR2 YFSETQ. The CDR3 DNA sequence: TGCGCCAGCAGGAAGACAGGAGACAATGAGCAGTTCTTC. It is translated as CASRKTGDNEQFF.

This chain links TRBV15 with TRBJ1-2; 9 positions agree with TRBD1. The CDR3 is 13 residues long. The V gene end was trimmed by 5 bases and the J gene end by 8 bases; junction bases not matched to a gene: 6. Germline assignment: CDR1 LNHNV and CDR2 YYDKDF (reference sequence). The CDR3 DNA reads TGTGCCACCAGCCCGGACAGGGGCGGAGGCTACACCTTC. Translation: CATSPDRGGGYTF.

The V gene is TRBV7-9, the J gene TRBJ1-4; no definite D call. Germline values: CDR1 SEHNR, CDR2 FQNEAQ (reference sequence). V gave up 6 bases and J gave up 7 bases, with 12 bases separating them. CDR3 length equals 13 residues. In DNA form, the CDR3 reads TGTGCCAGCAGAGCCTTAGGGAGTGAAAAACTGTTTTTT. Amino acids: CASRALGSEKLFF. Full variable domain (missing parts from reference TRBV7-9 and TRBJ1-4): DTGVSQNPRHKITKRGQNVTFRCDPISEHNRLYWYRQTLGQGPEFLTYFQNEAQLEKSRLLSDRFSAERPKGSFSTLEIQRTEQGDSAMYLCASRALGSEKLFFGSGTQLSVL.

J is TRBJ2-3 and V is TRBV2; the match to TRBD1 covers 8 bases. The CDR3 is made up of 15 amino acids. V shed 3 bases, J shed 4 bases, and the junction held 6 bases outside the gene matches. Germline values: CDR1 SNHLY, CDR2 FYNNEI. CDR3 amino acids: CASSEDRDGADTQYF. The CDR3 DNA sequence: TGTGCCAGCAGTGAGGACAGGGACGGGGCAGATACGCAGTATTTT.

V and J are TRBV7-9 and TRBJ2-2; TRBD1 might be the D (7 bases). Per germline, CDR1 SEHNR and CDR2 FQNEAQ (reference sequence). This CDR3 has 15 amino acids. Between the trimmed V and J ends, which lost 6 bases and 6 bases, there was a span of 17 bases. This CDR3 is CASRPQGGIAGELFF. In nucleotides, the CDR3 is TGTGCCAGCAGACCCCAGGGGGGAATAGCCGGGGAGCTGTTTTTT.

CDR3 bases: TGCGCCAGCAGCCAAGGCCACACGACAGGGTCCAACTATGGCTACACCTTC. It codes for CASSQGHTTGSNYGYTF. The chain combines TRBV4-1 with TRBJ1-2, with TRBD1 identical over 7 bases. CDR1 and CDR2 from the germline V gene are MGHRA and YSYEKL. The length of the CDR3 is 17 residues. Trimming cost V 1 base and J 2 bases; bases outside gene matches: 10.

The chain employs TRBV9 and TRBJ1-3, with D tentatively TRBD1 (5 bases). Germline assignment: CDR1 SGDLS and CDR2 YYNGEE. CDR3 length: 15 amino acids. V dropped 1 base and J dropped 3 bases, with 11 bases sitting between them. Written as DNA, the CDR3 is TGTGCCAGCAGCGTAAGGGGATCGGGTGGAAACACCATATATTTT. Residues: CASSVRGSGGNTIYF.